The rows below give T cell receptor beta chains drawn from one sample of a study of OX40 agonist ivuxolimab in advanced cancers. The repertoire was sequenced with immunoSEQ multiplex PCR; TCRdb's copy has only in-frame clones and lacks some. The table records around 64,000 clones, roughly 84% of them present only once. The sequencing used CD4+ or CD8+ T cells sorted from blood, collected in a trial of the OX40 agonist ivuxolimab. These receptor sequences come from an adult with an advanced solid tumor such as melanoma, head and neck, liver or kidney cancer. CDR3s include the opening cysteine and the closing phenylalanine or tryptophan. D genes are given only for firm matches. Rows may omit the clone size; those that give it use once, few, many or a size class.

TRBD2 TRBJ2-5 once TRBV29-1 CSVELAGQETQYF TGCAGCGTTGAGTTAGCGGGGCAAGAGACCCAGTACTTC
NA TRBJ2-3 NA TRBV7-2 CASSLRGKRGYTDTQYF TGTGCCAGCAGCTTAAGGGGGAAAAGGGGGTACACAGATACGCAGTATTTT
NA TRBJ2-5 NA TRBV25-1 CASSDPSGYQETQYF TGTGCCAGCAGTGACCCATCGGGCTACCAAGAGACCCAGTACTTC
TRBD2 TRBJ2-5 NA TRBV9 CASSFGGTVETQYF TGTGCCAGCAGCTTCGGGGGGACCGTAGAGACCCAGTACTTC
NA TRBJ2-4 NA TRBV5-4 CASSRDPIAKNIQYF TGTGCCAGCAGTAGAGATCCTATAGCCAAAAACATTCAGTACTTC
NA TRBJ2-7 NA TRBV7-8 CASSLGISRVYEQYF TGTGCCAGCAGCTTAGGGATATCGCGGGTCTACGAGCAGTACTTC
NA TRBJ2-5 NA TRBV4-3 CASSQGSGEETQYF TGCGCCAGCAGCCAAGGTTCAGGGGAAGAGACCCAGTACTTC
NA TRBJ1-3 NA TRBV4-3 CASSQIHREDTIYF TGCGCCAGCAGCCAAATTCACAGGGAGGACACCATATATTTT
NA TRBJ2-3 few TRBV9 CASSPVETGRLDTQYF TGTGCCAGCAGCCCTGTAGAGACGGGGAGGTTAGATACGCAGTATTTT
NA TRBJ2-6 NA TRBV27 CASSWRGANVLTF TGTGCCAGCAGTTGGCGTGGGGCCAACGTCCTGACTTTC
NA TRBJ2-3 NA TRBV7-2 CASTPPRGRIPDTQYF TGTGCCAGCACCCCCCCGCGGGGACGCATCCCAGATACGCAGTATTTT
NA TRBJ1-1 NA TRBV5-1 CASSPFQMNTEAFF TGCGCCAGCAGCCCCTTCCAAATGAACACTGAAGCTTTCTTT
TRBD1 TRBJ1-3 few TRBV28 CASSLSGQPSGNTIYF TGTGCCAGCAGTTTGTCGGGACAGCCCTCTGGAAACACCATATATTTT
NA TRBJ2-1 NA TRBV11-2 CASSSLANEQFF TGTGCCAGCAGCTCCTTGGCGAATGAGCAGTTCTTC
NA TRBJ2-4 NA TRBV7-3 CASSPGAGAKNIQYF TGTGCCAGCAGCCCCGGGGCCGGAGCCAAAAACATTCAGTACTTC
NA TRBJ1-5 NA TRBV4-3 CASSQGQLNQPQHF TGCGCCAGCAGCCAAGGCCAGCTCAATCAGCCCCAGCATTTT
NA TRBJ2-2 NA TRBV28 CASGGSGTGELFF TGTGCCAGCGGAGGGAGCGGCACCGGGGAGCTGTTTTTT
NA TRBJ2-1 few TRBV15 CATDEERSYSEQFF TGTGCCACAGATGAGGAGCGTTCGTATTCGGAGCAGTTCTTC
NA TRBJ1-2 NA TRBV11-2 CASSWTANYGYTF TGTGCCAGCAGCTGGACAGCTAACTATGGCTACACCTTC
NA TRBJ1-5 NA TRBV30 CAWSQDGLWGQHF TGTGCCTGGAGCCAGGACGGTCTCTGGGGCCAGCATTTT
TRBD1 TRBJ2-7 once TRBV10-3 CAISERTGENEQYF TGTGCCATCAGTGAAAGGACAGGGGAGAACGAGCAGTACTTC
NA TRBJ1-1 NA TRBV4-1 CASSQDRGTEAFF TGCGCCAGCAGCCAAGACCGAGGGACTGAAGCTTTCTTT
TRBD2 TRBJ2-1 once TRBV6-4 CASSTSGRPNEQFF TGTGCCAGCAGCACTAGCGGGAGGCCCAATGAGCAGTTCTTC
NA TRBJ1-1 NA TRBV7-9 CASSFPFLLDRTSEAFF TGTGCCAGCAGCTTCCCCTTCTTACTTGACAGGACATCTGAAGCTTTCTTT
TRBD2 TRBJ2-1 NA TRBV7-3 CASSSTSAKRDEQFF TGTGCCAGCAGCTCGACTAGCGCAAAGCGGGATGAGCAGTTCTTC
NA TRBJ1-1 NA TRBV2 CASSEGPGTEAFF TGTGCCAGCAGTGAAGGGCCGGGAACTGAAGCTTTCTTT
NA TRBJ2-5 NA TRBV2 CASRRGRGGQETQYF TGTGCCAGCAGGAGGGGCAGGGGAGGGCAAGAGACCCAGTACTTC
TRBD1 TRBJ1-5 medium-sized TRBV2 CASRPHRGRGNQPQHF TGTGCCAGCAGGCCCCACAGGGGAAGGGGCAATCAGCCCCAGCATTTT
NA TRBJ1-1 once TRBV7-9 CASSSLRNRPNTEAFF TGTGCCAGCAGCTCCCTTCGCAACAGGCCGAACACTGAAGCTTTCTTT
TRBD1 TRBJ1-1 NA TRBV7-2 CASSPWTGGEAFF TGTGCCAGCAGCCCTTGGACAGGGGGAGAAGCTTTCTTT
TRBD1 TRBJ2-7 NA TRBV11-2 CASSSGRRQGLNEQYF TGTGCCAGCAGCTCTGGCCGAAGACAGGGCCTCAACGAGCAGTACTTC
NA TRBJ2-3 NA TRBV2 CASSGAASTDTQYF TGTGCCAGCAGCGGAGCGGCTAGCACAGATACGCAGTATTTT
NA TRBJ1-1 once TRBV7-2 CASSLYQGRGAEAFF TGTGCCAGCAGCCTATACCAGGGGAGGGGAGCTGAAGCTTTCTTT
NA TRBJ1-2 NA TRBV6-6 CASSYVGGPGNYGYTF TGTGCCAGCAGTTACGTCGGCGGACCAGGGAACTATGGCTACACCTTC
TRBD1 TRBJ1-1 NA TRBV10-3 CAISAGTGNTEAFF TGTGCCATCAGTGCCGGGACAGGGAACACTGAAGCTTTCTTT
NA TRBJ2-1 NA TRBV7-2 CASSFRGNEQFF TGTGCCAGCAGCTTCCGGGGCAATGAGCAGTTCTTC
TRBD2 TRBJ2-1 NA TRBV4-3 CASRVVAGEVEQFF TGCGCCAGCCGGGTGGTAGCGGGAGAGGTTGAGCAGTTCTTC
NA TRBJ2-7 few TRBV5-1 CASSLDPTGHSYEQYF TGCGCCAGCAGCCTAGACCCGACGGGCCACTCCTACGAGCAGTACTTC
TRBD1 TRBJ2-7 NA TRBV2 CASSELRTGGINEQYF TGTGCCAGCAGTGAACTACGGACAGGGGGTATCAACGAGCAGTACTTC
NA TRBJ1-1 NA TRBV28 CASSLRSGGWAEAFF TGTGCCAGCAGTTTAAGGTCGGGGGGGTGGGCTGAAGCTTTCTTT
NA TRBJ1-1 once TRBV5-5 CASSSQGNTEAFF TGTGCCAGCAGCTCGCAGGGGAACACTGAAGCTTTCTTT
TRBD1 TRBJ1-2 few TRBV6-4 CASSLDRGNYGYTF TGTGCCAGCAGTCTGGACAGGGGGAACTATGGCTACACCTTC
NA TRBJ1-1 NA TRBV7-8 CASSSISEAFF TGTGCCAGCAGCTCAATCAGTGAAGCTTTCTTT
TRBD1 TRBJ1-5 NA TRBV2 CASSGTGGNQPQHF TGTGCCAGCAGTGGGACAGGGGGCAATCAGCCCCAGCATTTT
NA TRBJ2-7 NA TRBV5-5 CASSLADSDYEQYF TGTGCCAGCAGCTTGGCGGATAGCGACTACGAGCAGTACTTC
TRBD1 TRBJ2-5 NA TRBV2 CASVIGQGVPETQYF TGTGCCAGCGTCATCGGACAGGGGGTCCCAGAGACCCAGTACTTC
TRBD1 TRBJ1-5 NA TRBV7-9 CASSLTGDQPQHF TGTGCCAGCAGCTTGACAGGGGACCAGCCCCAGCATTTT
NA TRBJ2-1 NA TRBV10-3 CAISDGSLSSYNEQFF TGTGCCATCAGTGATGGGTCCTTGAGCTCCTACAATGAGCAGTTCTTC
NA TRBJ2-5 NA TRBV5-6 CASSRLIQETQYF TGTGCCAGCAGCCGACTCATTCAAGAGACCCAGTACTTC
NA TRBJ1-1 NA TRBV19 CASPPQGSLNTEAFF TGTGCCAGCCCACCGCAGGGCAGCCTGAACACTGAAGCTTTCTTT
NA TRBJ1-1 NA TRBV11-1 CASSLPGSVTEAFF TGTGCCAGCAGCTTGCCGGGCAGCGTAACTGAAGCTTTCTTT
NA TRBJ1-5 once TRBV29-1 CSVAGGGNQPQHF TGCAGCGTTGCGGGCGGGGGCAATCAGCCCCAGCATTTT
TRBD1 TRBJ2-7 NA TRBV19 CASSMRQGYSEQYF TGTGCCAGTAGTATGAGACAGGGATACTCCGAGCAGTACTTC
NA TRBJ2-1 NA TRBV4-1 CASSRNLYSGTDNEQFF TGCGCCAGCAGCCGAAACCTTTACAGCGGGACAGATAATGAGCAGTTCTTC